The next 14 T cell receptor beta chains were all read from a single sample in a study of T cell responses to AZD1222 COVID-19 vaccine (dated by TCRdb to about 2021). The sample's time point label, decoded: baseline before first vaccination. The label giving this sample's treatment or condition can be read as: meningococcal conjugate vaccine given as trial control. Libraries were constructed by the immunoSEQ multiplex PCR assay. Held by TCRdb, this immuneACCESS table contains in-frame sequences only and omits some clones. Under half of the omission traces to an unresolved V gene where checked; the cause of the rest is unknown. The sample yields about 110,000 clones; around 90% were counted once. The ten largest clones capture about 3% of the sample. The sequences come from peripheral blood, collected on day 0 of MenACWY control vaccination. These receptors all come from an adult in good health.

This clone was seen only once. The CDR3: CASSLSNEKLFF. The CDR3 nucleotides are TGTGCCAGCAGCTTGAGTAATGAAAAACTGTTTTTT. V and J are TRBV5-4 and TRBJ1-4; D is ambiguous. Deletions cut 1 base from V and 4 bases from J, with 2 bases between. Germline-derived CDR1 and CDR2 are SGHNT and YYREEE (reference sequence). The CDR3 is 12 residues long.

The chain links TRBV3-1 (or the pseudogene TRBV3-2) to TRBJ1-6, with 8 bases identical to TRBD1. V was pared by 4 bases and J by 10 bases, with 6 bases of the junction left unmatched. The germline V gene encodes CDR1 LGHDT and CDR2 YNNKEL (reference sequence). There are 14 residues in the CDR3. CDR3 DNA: TGTGCCAGCAGCCCAGGACAGGGAGACTCACCCCTCCACTTT. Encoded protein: CASSPGQGDSPLHF.

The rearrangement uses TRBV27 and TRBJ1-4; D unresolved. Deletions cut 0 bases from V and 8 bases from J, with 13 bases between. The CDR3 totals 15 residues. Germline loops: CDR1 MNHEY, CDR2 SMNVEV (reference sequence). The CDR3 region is CASSLSFRFGEKLFF. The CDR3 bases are TGTGCCAGCAGTTTATCTTTCCGGTTTGGCGAAAAACTGTTTTTT.

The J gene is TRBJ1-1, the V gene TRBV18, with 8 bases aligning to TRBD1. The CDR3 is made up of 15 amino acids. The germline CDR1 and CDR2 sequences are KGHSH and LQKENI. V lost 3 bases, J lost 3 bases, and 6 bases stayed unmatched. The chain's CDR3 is CASSPGQGTYTEAFF. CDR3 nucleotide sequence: TGTGCCAGCTCACCCGGACAGGGAACTTACACTGAAGCTTTCTTT.

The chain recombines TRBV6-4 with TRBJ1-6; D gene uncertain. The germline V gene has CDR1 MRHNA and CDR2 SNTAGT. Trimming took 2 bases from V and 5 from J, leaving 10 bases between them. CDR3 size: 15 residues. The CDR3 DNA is TGTGCCAGCAGTGACCGGACGGGTGATAATTCACCCCTCCACTTT. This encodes CASSDRTGDNSPLHF.

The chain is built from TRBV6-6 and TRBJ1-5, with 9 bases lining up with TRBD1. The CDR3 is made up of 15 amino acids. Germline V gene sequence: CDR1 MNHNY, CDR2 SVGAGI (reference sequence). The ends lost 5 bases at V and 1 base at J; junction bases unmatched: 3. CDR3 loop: CASSPGTGSNQPQHF. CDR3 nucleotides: TGTGCCAGCAGTCCCGGGACAGGGAGCAATCAGCCCCAGCATTTT.

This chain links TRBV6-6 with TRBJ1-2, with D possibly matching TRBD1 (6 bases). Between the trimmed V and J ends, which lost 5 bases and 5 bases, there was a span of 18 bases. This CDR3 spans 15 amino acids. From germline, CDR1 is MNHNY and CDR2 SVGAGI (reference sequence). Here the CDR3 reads CASSTSLDSFYGYTF. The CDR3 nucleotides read TGTGCCAGCAGTACCTCCCTGGACAGTTTTTATGGCTACACCTTC.

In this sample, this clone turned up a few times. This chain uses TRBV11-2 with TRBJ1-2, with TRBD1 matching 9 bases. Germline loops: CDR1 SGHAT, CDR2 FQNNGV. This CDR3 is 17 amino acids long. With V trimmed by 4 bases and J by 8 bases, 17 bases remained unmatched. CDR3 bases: TGTGCCAGCAGCTCCACTCGCGACCGGGACAGGGAACGGGGCTACACCTTC. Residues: CASSSTRDRDRERGYTF.

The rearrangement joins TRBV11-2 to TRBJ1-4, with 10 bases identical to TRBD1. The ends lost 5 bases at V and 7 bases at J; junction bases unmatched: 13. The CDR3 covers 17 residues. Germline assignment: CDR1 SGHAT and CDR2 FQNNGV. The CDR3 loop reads CASSQSRDRGRGEKLFF. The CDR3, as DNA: TGTGCCAGCAGCCAGTCCCGGGACAGGGGCCGGGGTGAAAAACTGTTTTTT.

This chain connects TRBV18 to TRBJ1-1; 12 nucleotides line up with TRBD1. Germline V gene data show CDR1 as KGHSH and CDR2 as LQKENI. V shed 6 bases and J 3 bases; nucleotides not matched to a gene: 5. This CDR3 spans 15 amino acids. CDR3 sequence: CASSPGQGADTEAFF. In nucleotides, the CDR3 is TGTGCCAGCTCCCCGGGACAGGGGGCGGACACTGAAGCTTTCTTT.

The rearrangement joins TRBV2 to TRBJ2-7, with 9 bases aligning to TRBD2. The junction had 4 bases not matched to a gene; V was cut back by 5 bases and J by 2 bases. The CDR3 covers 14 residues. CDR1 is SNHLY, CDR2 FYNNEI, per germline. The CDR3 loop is CASSWASGAYEQYF. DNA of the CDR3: TGTGCCAGCAGTTGGGCTAGCGGGGCCTACGAGCAGTACTTC. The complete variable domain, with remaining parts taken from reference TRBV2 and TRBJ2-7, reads EPEVTQTPSHQVTQMGQEVILRCVPISNHLYFYWYRQILGQKVEFLVSFYNNEISEKSEIFDDQFSVERPDGSNFTLKIRSTKLEDSAMYFCASSWASGAYEQYFGPGTRLTVT.

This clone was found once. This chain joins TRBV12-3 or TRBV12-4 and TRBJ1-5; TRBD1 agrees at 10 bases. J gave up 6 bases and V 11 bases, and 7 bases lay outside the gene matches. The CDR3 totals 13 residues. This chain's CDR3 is CAYRDRGSQPQHF. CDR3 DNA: TGTGCCTACCGGGACAGGGGAAGTCAGCCCCAGCATTTT.

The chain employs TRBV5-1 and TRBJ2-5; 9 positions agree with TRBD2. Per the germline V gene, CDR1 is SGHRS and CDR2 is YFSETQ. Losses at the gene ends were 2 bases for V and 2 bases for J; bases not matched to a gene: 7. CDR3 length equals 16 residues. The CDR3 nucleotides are TGCGCCAGCAGCTTATTCGGGACTAGCCAACAAGAGACCCAGTACTTC. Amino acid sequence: CASSLFGTSQQETQYF. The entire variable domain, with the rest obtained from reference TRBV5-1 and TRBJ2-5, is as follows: KAGVTQTPRYLIKTRGQQVTLSCSPISGHRSVSWYQQTPGQGLQFLFEYFSETQRNKGNFPGRFSGRQFSNSRSEMNVSTLELGDSALYLCASSLFGTSQQETQYFGPGTRLLVL.

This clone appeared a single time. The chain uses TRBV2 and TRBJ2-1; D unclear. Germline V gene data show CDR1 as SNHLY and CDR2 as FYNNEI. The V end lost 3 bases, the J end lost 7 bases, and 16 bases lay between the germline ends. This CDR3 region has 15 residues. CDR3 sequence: CASSDSASFENEQFF. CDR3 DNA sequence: TGTGCCAGCAGTGACTCGGCTTCTTTTGAGAATGAGCAGTTCTTC. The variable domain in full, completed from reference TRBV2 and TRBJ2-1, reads EPEVTQTPSHQVTQMGQEVILRCVPISNHLYFYWYRQILGQKVEFLVSFYNNEISEKSEIFDDQFSVERPDGSNFTLKIRSTKLEDSAMYFCASSDSASFENEQFFGPGTRLTVL.